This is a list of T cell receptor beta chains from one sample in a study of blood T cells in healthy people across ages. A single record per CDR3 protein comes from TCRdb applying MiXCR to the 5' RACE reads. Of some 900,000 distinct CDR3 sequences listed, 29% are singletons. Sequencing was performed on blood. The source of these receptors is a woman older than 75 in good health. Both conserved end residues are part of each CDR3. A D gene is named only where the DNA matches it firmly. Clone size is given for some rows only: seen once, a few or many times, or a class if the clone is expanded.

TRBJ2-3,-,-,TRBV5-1,TGCGCCAGCACAGACAGTTTTTCCACAGATACGCAGTATTTT,CASTDSFSTDTQYF
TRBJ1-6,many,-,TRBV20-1,TGCAGTGCTAGGGGGGGGAGGGAAAATTCACCCCTCCACTTT,CSARGGRENSPLHF
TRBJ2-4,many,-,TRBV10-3,TGTGCCATCAGTGAGCAGGGGGGGAAAAACATTCAGTACTTC,CAISEQGGKNIQYF
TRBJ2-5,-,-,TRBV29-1,TGCAGCGCCTGGAAGGGGGTCGGAGAGACCCAGTACTTC,CSAWKGVGETQYF
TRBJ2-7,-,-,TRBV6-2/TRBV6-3,TGTGCCAGCAGTGACTTTCGCGAGCAGTACTTC,CASSDFREQYF
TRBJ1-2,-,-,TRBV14,TGTGCCAGCAGCCACAGCCCGAAGGGAATTGGCTACACCTTC,CASSHSPKGIGYTF
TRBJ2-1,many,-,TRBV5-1,TGCGCCAGCAGCTTGGCGGACAAAGAGCAGTTCTTC,CASSLADKEQFF
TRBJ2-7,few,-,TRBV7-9,TGTGCCAGCAGCTTAGAGGGACTCCGGTTGGACGAGCAGTACTTC,CASSLEGLRLDEQYF
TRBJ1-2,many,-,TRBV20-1,TGCAGTGCTAGAAGGCCGAGGGGTTTAGTCTATGGCTACACCTTC,CSARRPRGLVYGYTF
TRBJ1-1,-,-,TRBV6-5,TGTGCCAGCAGTTACTCCGGGACTACCTGGGGGACTGAAGCTTTCTTT,CASSYSGTTWGTEAFF
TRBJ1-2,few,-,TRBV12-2,TGTGCAAGTCGCTTAGCGCGGGGGACAGGGGTTTCCTATGGCTACACCTTC,CASRLARGTGVSYGYTF
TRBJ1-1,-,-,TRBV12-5,TGTGCTAGTGGTTTGCGAGGGGGCACTGAAGCTTTCTTT,CASGLRGGTEAFF
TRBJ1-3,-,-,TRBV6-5,TGTGCCAGCAGTAGCGAGGGGAAAGGGAACACCATATATTTT,CASSSEGKGNTIYF
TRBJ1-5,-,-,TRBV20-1,TGCAGTGCTAGAGGACGGCGGGACGTCAGCAATCAGCCCCAGCATTTT,CSARGRRDVSNQPQHF
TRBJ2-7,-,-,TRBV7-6,TGTGCCAGCACGTTAACGGAGGGGGGTAGCTACGAGCAGTACTTC,CASTLTEGGSYEQYF
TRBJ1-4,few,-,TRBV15,TGTGCCACCAGCCAGGTTGGGCTTGCAACTAATGAAAAACTGTTTTTT,CATSQVGLATNEKLFF
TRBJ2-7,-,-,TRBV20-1,TGCAGTGCTAGAGAGGACGGGATCGAGCAGTACTTC,CSAREDGIEQYF
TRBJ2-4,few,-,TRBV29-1,TGCAGCGCCGATACGGGCGGGGCCAAAAACATTCAGTACTTC,CSADTGGAKNIQYF
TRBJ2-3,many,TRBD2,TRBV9,TGTGCCAGCAGCGATACTAGCGGGAGACCAGATACGCAGTATTTT,CASSDTSGRPDTQYF
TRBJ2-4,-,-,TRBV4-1,TGCGCCAGCAGCCAAGATTCGGGACTTCAGTACTTC,CASSQDSGLQYF
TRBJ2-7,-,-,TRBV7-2,TGTGCCAGCAGCTCAAGAGGGAGGCTGCACGAGCAGTACTTC,CASSSRGRLHEQYF
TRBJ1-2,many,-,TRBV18,TGTGCCAGCTCACCAGGTTTTCAACAAACCTATGGCTACACCTTC,CASSPGFQQTYGYTF
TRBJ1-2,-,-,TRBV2,TGTGCCAGCAGGGAGAGGGGTAACTATGGCTACACCTTC,CASRERGNYGYTF
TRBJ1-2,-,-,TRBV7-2,TGTGCCAGCAGCTTAGAGAACAGACCTAACTATGGCTACACCTTC,CASSLENRPNYGYTF
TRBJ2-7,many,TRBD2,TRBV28,TGTGCCAGCAGTTTATCCTCCGGGGGGGGCTACGAGCAGTACTTC,CASSLSSGGGYEQYF
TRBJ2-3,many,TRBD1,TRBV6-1,TGTGCCAGCAGTACGAACAGGGGGCCAGTTAGCACAGATACGCAGTATTTT,CASSTNRGPVSTDTQYF
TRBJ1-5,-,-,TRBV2,TGTGCCAGCAGTGTGAAGAGGGGTATTCAGCCCCAGCATTTT,CASSVKRGIQPQHF
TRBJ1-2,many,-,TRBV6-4,TGTGCCAGCAGGAACGTGTATGGCTACACCTTC,CASRNVYGYTF
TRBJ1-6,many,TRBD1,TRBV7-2,TGTGCCAGCAGCTCCGGAAATATTCGACAGGGTTCACCCCTCCACTTT,CASSSGNIRQGSPLHF
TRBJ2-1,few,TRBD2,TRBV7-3,TGTGCCAGCAGCTTAGTAGGGACTAGCGGGAGAACTGAGCAGTTCTTC,CASSLVGTSGRTEQFF
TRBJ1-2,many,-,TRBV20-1,TGCAGTGCTAGGCCTATAGCCCGCTATGGCTACACCTTC,CSARPIARYGYTF
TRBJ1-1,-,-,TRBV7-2,TGTGCCAGCAGCCTCGTCCCCGGGACAAGTAAGAGAAACACTGAAGCTTTCTTT,CASSLVPGTSKRNTEAFF
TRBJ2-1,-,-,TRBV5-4,TGTGCCAGCAGCTTGGAGGGGACTCGGGGGAATGAGCAGTTCTTC,CASSLEGTRGNEQFF
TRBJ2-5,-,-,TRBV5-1,TGCGCCAGCAGCGGGGCGGCCCCGGAGACCCAGTACTTC,CASSGAAPETQYF
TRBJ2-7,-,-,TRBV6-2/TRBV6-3,TGTGCCAGCGGGACTCCTCTGTGGGAGCAGTACTTC,CASGTPLWEQYF
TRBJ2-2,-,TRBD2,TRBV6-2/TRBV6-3,TGTGCCAGCAGTATAAGCGGGGGAGACACCGGGGAGCTGTTTTTT,CASSISGGDTGELFF
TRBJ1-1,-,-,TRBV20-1,TGCAGTGCTAGAGAACCGGGGACGGGGAACACTGAAGCTTTCTTT,CSAREPGTGNTEAFF